This TCR beta chain was captured in a study of response to subunit inactivated influenza vaccine. With regard to this clonotype: As yet, its antigen is unknown.

TCRdb called the RT-PCR reads again in MiXCR, with one record for every CDR3 protein. The sample yields 500,000 to 550,000 distinct CDR3 sequences, around 21% seen once. The germline V gene has CDR1 SGHRS and CDR2 YFSETQ. This CDR3 contains 14 residues. V was clipped by 0 bases and J by 4 bases, with 10 bases between them. Whole-study findings and limits: The authors put forward the suggestion that each seasonal influenza vaccination may bring in only a limited number of new T cells.

Separately, the same data were catalogued under a study of T cells expressing NK-cell markers. According to that study: The authors made TCR beta cDNA libraries by 5'RACE template switching. This switching added a universal primer site and UMIs. With an anti-gamma-delta TCR antibody, sorting in several experiments was kept to alpha-beta TCR T cells. NKG2C+ dominant clonotype frequencies in five to seven donors were roughly 1.0-7.5% of CD8+ T cells.

The material sequenced was CD4+ T cells sorted from PBMCs, taken roughly 12 days after vaccination. The receptor was derived from a man in his fifties or sixties who received an inactivated influenza vaccine. The chain recombines TRBV5-1 with TRBJ1-1; D gene unclear. In nucleotides, the CDR3 is TGCGCCAGCAGCTTGGACAGATGGGGCACTGAAGCTTTCTTT. Protein: CASSLDRWGTEAFF.